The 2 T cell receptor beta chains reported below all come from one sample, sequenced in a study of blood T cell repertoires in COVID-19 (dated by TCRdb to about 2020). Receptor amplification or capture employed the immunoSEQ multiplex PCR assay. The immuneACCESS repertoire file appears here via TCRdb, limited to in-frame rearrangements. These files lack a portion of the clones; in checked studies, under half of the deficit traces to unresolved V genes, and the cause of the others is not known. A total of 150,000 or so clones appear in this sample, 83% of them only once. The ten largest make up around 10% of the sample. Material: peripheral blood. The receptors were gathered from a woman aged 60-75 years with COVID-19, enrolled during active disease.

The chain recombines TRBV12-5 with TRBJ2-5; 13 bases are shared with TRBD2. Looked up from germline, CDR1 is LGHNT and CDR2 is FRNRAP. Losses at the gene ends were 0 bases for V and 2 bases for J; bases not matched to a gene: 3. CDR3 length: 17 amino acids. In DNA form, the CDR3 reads TGTGCTAGTGGTTTGGTAGTGACTAGCGGGAGGCAAGAGACCCAGTACTTC. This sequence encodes CASGLVVTSGRQETQYF.

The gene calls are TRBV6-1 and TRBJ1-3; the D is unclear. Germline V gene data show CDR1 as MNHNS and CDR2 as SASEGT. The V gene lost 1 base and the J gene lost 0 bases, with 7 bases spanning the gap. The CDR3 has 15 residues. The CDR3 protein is CASSEGGLSGNTIYF. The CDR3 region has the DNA TGTGCCAGCAGTGAAGGAGGCCTCTCTGGAAACACCATATATTTT.